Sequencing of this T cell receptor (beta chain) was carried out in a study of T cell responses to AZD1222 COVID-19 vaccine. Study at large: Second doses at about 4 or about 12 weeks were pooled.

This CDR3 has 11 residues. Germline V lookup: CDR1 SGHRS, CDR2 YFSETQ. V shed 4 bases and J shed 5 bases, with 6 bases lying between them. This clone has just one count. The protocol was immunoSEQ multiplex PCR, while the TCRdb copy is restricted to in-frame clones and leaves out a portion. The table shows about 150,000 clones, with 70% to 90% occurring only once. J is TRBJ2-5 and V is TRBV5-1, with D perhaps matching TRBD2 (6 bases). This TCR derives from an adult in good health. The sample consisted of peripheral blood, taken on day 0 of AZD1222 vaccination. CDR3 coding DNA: TGCGCCAGCAGCGGGGGGGAGACCCAGTACTTC. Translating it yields CASSGGETQYF.